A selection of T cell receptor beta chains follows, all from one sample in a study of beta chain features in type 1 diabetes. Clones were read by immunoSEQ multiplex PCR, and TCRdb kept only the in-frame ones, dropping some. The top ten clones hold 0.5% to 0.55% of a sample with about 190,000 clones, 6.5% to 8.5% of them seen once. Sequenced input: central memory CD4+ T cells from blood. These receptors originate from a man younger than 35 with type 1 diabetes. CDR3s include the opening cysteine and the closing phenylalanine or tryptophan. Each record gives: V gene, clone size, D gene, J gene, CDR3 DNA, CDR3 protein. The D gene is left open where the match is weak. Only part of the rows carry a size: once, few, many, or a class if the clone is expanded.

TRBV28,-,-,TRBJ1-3,TGTGCCAGCAGTTTGGCCACAGATGGAAACACCATATATTTT,CASSLATDGNTIYF
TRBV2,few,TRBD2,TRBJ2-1,TGTGCCACCATAAAAGGGCGGGAGGGCCTTAGGCAGTTCTTC,CATIKGREGLRQFF
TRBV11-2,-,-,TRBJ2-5,TGTGCCAGCAGCTTAGGGTTGGGGCAGCAAGAGACCCAGTACTTC,CASSLGLGQQETQYF
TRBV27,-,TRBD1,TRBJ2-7,TGTGCCAGCAGTTCCATCGGGACAGCTCGCTACGAGCAGTACTTC,CASSSIGTARYEQYF
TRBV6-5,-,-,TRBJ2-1,TGTGCCAGCGGCTTCTACAATGAGCAGTTCTTC,CASGFYNEQFF
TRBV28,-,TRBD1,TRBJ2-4,TGTGCCAGCAGTTTCTGGGGGGACAGGGGCAAAAACATTCAGTACTTC,CASSFWGDRGKNIQYF
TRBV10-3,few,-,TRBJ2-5,TGTGCCATCAGGCCGACTAGAGGTGGACAAGAGACCCAGTACTTC,CAIRPTRGGQETQYF
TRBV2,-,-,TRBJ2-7,TGTGCCAGCAGTGACGGTCGAACCTACGAGCAGTACTTC,CASSDGRTYEQYF
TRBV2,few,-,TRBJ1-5,TGTGCCAGCAGTGCACAGGGCGGTGATCAGCCCCAGCATTTT,CASSAQGGDQPQHF
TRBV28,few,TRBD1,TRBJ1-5,TGTGCCATACAAGGACAGGGAGGTCAGCCCCAGCATTTT,CAIQGQGGQPQHF
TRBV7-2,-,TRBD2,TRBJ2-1,TGTGCCAGCAGCGTTTGGGGCGGGAGTGGCAATGAGCAGTTCTTC,CASSVWGGSGNEQFF
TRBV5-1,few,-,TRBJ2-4,TGCGCCAGCAGCTTGGGTCGACTAGCCAAAAACATTCAGTACTTC,CASSLGRLAKNIQYF
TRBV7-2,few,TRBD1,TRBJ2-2,TGTGCCAGCAGCCCACGAAAGGGGGCTCCGGGTACCGGGGAGCTGTTTTTT,CASSPRKGAPGTGELFF
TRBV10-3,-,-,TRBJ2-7,TGTGCCATCAGTGAGTCTGTACAGACCTACGAGCAGTACTTC,CAISESVQTYEQYF
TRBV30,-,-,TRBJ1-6,TGTGCCTGGAGAGGGACACGGAGAAATTCACCCCTCCACTTT,CAWRGTRRNSPLHF
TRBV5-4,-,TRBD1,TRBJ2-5,TGTGCCAGCAGCTCTAAGGACAGGGGAGGAGAGACCCAGTACTTC,CASSSKDRGGETQYF
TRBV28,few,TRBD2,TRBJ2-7,TGTGCCAGCGTGGCTAGCGGGGGCTCCTACGAGCAGTACTTC,CASVASGGSYEQYF
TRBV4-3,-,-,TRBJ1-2,TGCGCCAGCAGCCAAGATGAGGTTAACTATGGCTACACCTTC,CASSQDEVNYGYTF
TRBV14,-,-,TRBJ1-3,TGTGCCAGCAGCCAAGGCCTAGGGGGATCTGGAAACACCATATATTTT,CASSQGLGGSGNTIYF
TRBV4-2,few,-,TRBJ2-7,TGTGCCAGCAGCCAAGGGGACACCTACTTCTACGAGCAGTACTTC,CASSQGDTYFYEQYF
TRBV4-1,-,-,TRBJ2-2,TGCGCCAGCAGCCTACAGGTGAACGGGGAGCTGTTTTTT,CASSLQVNGELFF
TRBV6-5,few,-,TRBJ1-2,TGTGCCAGCGGGAGGGCCCGATATGGCTACACCTTC,CASGRARYGYTF
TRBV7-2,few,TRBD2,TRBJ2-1,TGTGCCAGCAGCTCAAGTATTCGGGACTACGTTGAGCAGTTCTTC,CASSSSIRDYVEQFF
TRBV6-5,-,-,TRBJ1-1,TGTGCCAGCAGTCCCCAATCCCGCGGAGGGGATGAAGCTTTCTTT,CASSPQSRGGDEAFF
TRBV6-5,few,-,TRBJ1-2,TGTGCCAGCAGCCCGACAGCGACTAACTATGGCTACACCTTC,CASSPTATNYGYTF
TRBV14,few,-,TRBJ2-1,TGTGCCAGCAGCCTACAAACAGGCTTCAATGAGCAGTTCTTC,CASSLQTGFNEQFF
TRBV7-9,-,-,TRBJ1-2,TGTGCCAGCAGCGCGACTTGGACAGCTAACTATGGCTACACCTTC,CASSATWTANYGYTF
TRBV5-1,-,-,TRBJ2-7,TGCGCCAGCAGCTTGGGCGGGCCAGACTACGAGCAGTACTTC,CASSLGGPDYEQYF
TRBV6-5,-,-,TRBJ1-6,TGTGCCAGCAGTTCCCCCGGTTCACCCCTCCACTTT,CASSSPGSPLHF
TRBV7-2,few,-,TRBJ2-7,TGTGCCAGCAGCTTAGGCGGGGGCCACTACGAGCAGTACTTC,CASSLGGGHYEQYF
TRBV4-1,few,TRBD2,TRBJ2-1,TGCGCCAGCAGCCTAAAAGATTCGCGGGAGGGCCGTACGCAGTTCTTC,CASSLKDSREGRTQFF
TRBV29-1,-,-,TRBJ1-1,TGCAGCGTTGTTCGCGGGGGGCACACTGAAGCTTTCTTT,CSVVRGGHTEAFF